Shown below are 12 T cell receptor beta chains from a single sample sequenced in a study of spatial heterogeneity in lung cancer. The time point is: sample taken at primary tumor resection. In each case, whole RNA from tumor, nontumor lung or frozen PBMC was sequenced unsorted. TCRdb reanalysed the 5' RACE reads using MiXCR and keeps one entry per CDR3 protein. The table records about 48,000 distinct CDR3 sequences, 5.3% of them present only once. This specimen consisted of PBMCs, obtained at surgery. The receptors here all came from a male donor with early-stage non-small cell lung cancer.

In this sample, this clonotype turned up many times. The J gene is TRBJ1-4, the V gene TRBV5-1; D is ambiguous. This CDR3 has 15 residues. Trimming cost V 1 base and J 4 bases, with 11 bases left between them. Per the germline V gene, CDR1 is SGHRS and CDR2 is YFSETQ. This CDR3 reads CASSLMTADNEKLFF. The CDR3 nucleotides read TGCGCCAGCAGCTTGATGACTGCCGATAATGAAAAACTGTTTTTT.

Many counts were recorded for this clonotype. The chain links TRBV6-2 or TRBV6-3 to TRBJ1-1, with no clear D. The V gene lost 6 bases and the J gene lost 7 bases, with 15 bases spanning the gap. CDR3 length: 13 residues. Germline assignment: CDR1 MNHEY and CDR2 SVGEGT. The CDR3 coding sequence is TGTGCCAGCAGCCCCACTACCCTTCATGAAGCTTTCTTT. Its translation is CASSPTTLHEAFF.

This clonotype was counted only a few times. The rearrangement links TRBV6-1 to TRBJ1-5; TRBD1 is a possible D gene (6 bases). Looked up from germline, CDR1 is MNHNS and CDR2 is SASEGT. V lost 8 bases and J lost 5, with 13 bases in between. The CDR3 covers 13 residues. The chain's CDR3 is CASQVSGDQPQHF. The CDR3 DNA is TGTGCCAGCCAGGTATCAGGGGATCAGCCCCAGCATTTT.

This clonotype was observed many times. The J gene is TRBJ2-5, the V gene TRBV6-6, with 7 bases identical to TRBD2. V dropped 0 bases and J dropped 5; count of bases not matched to a gene: 9. The CDR3 runs 16 residues. The V gene's germline CDR1 is MNHNY and CDR2 SVGAGI (reference sequence). For the CDR3, the DNA is TGTGCCAGCAGTTACTCGTGGGAGGGGCGGGAGGAGACCCAGTACTTC. Protein: CASSYSWEGREETQYF.

This clonotype was detected ten times or more. The rearrangement links TRBV20-1 to TRBJ2-7; 10 nucleotides agree with TRBD2. The CDR3 is made up of 15 amino acids. The V segment lost 5 bases and the J segment 0 bases; nucleotides outside the gene matches: 7. CDR1 and CDR2 (germline): DFQATT, SNEGSKA (reference sequence). The CDR3 DNA is TGCAGTGCTCCCCGGGCTAGCGGGAGCTCCTACGAGCAGTACTTC. Translation: CSAPRASGSSYEQYF.

This rearrangement joins TRBV7-9 to TRBJ2-5; D is unresolved. The CDR3 is 12 amino acids. Trimming shortened V by 3 bases and J by 5 bases, and 7 bases separated the two germline ends. CDR1 is SEHNR and CDR2 is FQNEAQ in the germline V gene (reference sequence). The CDR3 loop reads CASSFGTETQYF. CDR3 nucleotide sequence: TGTGCCAGCAGCTTTGGTACCGAGACCCAGTACTTC.

This clonotype was picked up many times. V and J are TRBV21-1 and TRBJ2-7. TRBV21-1 is a recognized pseudogene. CDR3 length equals 14 residues. The CDR3 spells CASSKHSTPYEQYF. CDR3 nucleotide sequence: TGTGCCAGCAGCAAACATAGCACTCCCTACGAGCAGTACTTC.

This clonotype occurred many times. The chain has TRBV15 and TRBJ1-5, with D perhaps TRBD1 (5 bases). Looked up from germline, CDR1 is LNHNV and CDR2 is YYDKDF (reference sequence). The ends were cut back, 0 bases at V and 4 bases at J, with 13 bases in the middle. CDR3 length equals 16 residues. The CDR3 spells CATSRDKTGLNQPQHF. In nucleotides, the CDR3 is TGTGCCACCAGCAGAGATAAAACAGGCCTTAATCAGCCCCAGCATTTT.

This clonotype was counted many times. This chain uses TRBV29-1 with TRBJ1-2; perhaps TRBD1 as D (5 bases). The germline V and J ends were trimmed by 6 bases and 4 bases, with 15 bases remaining between them. The CDR3 has 13 amino acids. Germline CDR1 reads SQVTM; CDR2 reads ANQGSEA. The CDR3 region is CSVDLDSLYGYTF. CDR3 sequence (DNA): TGCAGCGTCGACCTCGACAGCCTCTATGGCTACACCTTC.

Ten or more counts support this clonotype. The V call is TRBV3-1, the J call TRBJ1-6, with a possible D match to TRBD1 (5 bases). The ends were cut back, 8 bases at V and 7 bases at J, with 12 bases in the middle. CDR3 length equals 13 residues. Germline CDR1 LGHDT, CDR2 YNNKEL (reference sequence). CDR3 bases: TGTGCCAGCGGTGGACGGGGGAATTCACCCCTCCACTTT. As protein: CASGGRGNSPLHF.

This clonotype was found many times. The rearrangement uses TRBV20-1 and TRBJ2-1; D possibly uses TRBD1 or TRBD2 (5 bases each). CDR3 length: 13 residues. In germline, CDR1 is DFQATT, CDR2 SNEGSKA (reference sequence). V gave up 3 bases and J gave up 7 bases, with 13 bases separating them. CDR3 nucleotide sequence: TGCAGTGCTAGCGGGACCCGCGATAATGAGCAGTTCTTC. Protein sequence: CSASGTRDNEQFF.

Many counts were recorded for this clonotype. V and J are TRBV18 and TRBJ1-1; 10 bases are a match to TRBD1. This CDR3 comprises 15 residues. CDR1 and CDR2 from the germline V gene are KGHSH and LQKENI. V lost 0 bases, J lost 6 bases, and 4 bases stayed unmatched. The CDR3 DNA sequence: TGTGCCAGCTCACCACCGACAGGGGGCAAGTCTGAAGCTTTCTTT. It is translated as CASSPPTGGKSEAFF. Variable domain in full (rest from reference TRBV18 and TRBJ1-1): NAGVMQNPRHLVRRRGQEARLRCSPMKGHSHVYWYRQLPEEGLKFMVYLQKENIIDESGMPKERFSAEFPKEGPSILRIQQVVRGDSAAYFCASSPPTGGKSEAFFGQGTRLTVV.